The entry that follows covers one T cell receptor (beta chain) sequence. The specificity of this receptor is unknown. The input lacks base qualities; no much larger clone sits a single base away. Library preparation was by the immunoSEQ multiplex PCR assay. The multiplex PCR relied on a mix of 60 forward primers for TCR Vbeta segments and 13 reverse primers for TCR Jbeta segments. Amplification of the CDR3 region of rearranged TCR beta genes was performed with a multiplex PCR assay on genomic DNA. The Illumina HiSeq System was used to sequence the amplified TCR beta libraries as 87-base-pair reads. Turning to the authors' computational methods: In a later analysis, approximately 74 million unique TCR beta chains were counted across the 500 to 850 repertoires, and around 10 million of these chains were shared by at least two donors. Raw reads were error-corrected and collapsed into unique sequences with a nearest-neighbor algorithm that merged closely related sequences to remove PCR and sequencing errors. CDR3 sequences were aligned to IMGT reference sequences to assign V, D and J gene segments. For a sequence to be retained, a match of at least six nucleotides was required to both a V gene segment and a J gene segment. Rearrangements were called productive when the CDR3 lacked stop codons and stayed in frame with V and J; all others were non-productive. CDR3 was defined by IMGT convention, running from the second conserved V-encoded cysteine to the conserved J-encoded phenylalanine. The earlier analysis of about 610 of the donors excluded any sequence lacking an unambiguous match to a single V gene segment. An earlier analysis of fewer than 750 of the donors called V segments functional above 56.7% productive rearrangements and segregating when the between-donor standard deviation exceeded 5%. A statistical classification framework was developed to diagnose cytomegalovirus status using the catalog of TCR beta chain sequences. In a later analysis, TCR nucleotide sequences were compared against IMGT/GENE-DB human TR gene sequences so that V and J genes could be assigned. A later analysis assigned CDR3 sequences and most-parsimonious VDJ recombination scenarios with the TCRdist pipeline. A later analysis defined each TCR beta chain by its CDR3 amino acid sequence plus V-gene family, and excluded reads lacking a unique V-gene family. A later analysis removed 592 highly shared, low-generation-probability nucleotide sequences to deal with suspected cross-contamination and a sequencing artifact. In a later analysis, a clonal expansion index for each public chain was calculated from normalized within-repertoire ranks of inferred template counts. Generation probabilities in a later analysis came from a VDJ recombination model fitted to out-of-frame rearrangements, and those results were checked against IGoR. In a later analysis, TCR-TCR, TCR-HLA and TCR-CMV co-occurrence was scored with hypergeometric tests, and a repertoire-size bias correction was applied to TCR pairs. False discovery rates were estimated in a later analysis by permuting HLA or CMV assignments 20 times. In a later analysis, co-occurring TCRs were grouped with DBSCAN, and TCRdist sequence similarity was added when clustering was performed within HLA-allele-positive subsets. Co-occurrence clustering excluded repertoires with fewer than 30,000 or more than 120,000 public chains, plus five with anomalous nucleotide sharing. Here the immuneACCESS table is served through TCRdb, limited to in-frame sequences with V and J called. Missing clones are a known gap in these copies; in checked studies unresolved V genes cover under half, and the rest lacks a known reason. V and J calls and clone size come straight from that table; D and trimming were deduced from the DNA. The sample table lists 65,000 to 70,000 clones, around 80% of them with a count of one. Around 7.4% of the sample belongs to the ten largest clones.

The CDR3 holds 15 amino acids from the cysteine to the phenylalanine. The DNA shown is the 45-base CDR3, in frame from base 1. CDR1 and CDR2 are drawn from the germline V gene: SGHAT, FQNNGV. Trimmed from V: 6 bases; trimmed from J: 1 base; junction bases lacking a gene match: 8. The sample comes from a study of cytomegalovirus exposure and HLA in healthy donors (dated by TCRdb to about 2017). Notes on the research overall: In an earlier analysis of some 550 of the donors, 250 to 350 Gb of sequence data and about 110 million unique TCR beta sequences from roughly 180 million T cells were reported. An early release covering roughly 600 HLA-typed donors comprised approximately 290 gigabases of sequencing data and around 80 million unique TCR sequences. Of the roughly 390 genotyped donors, over 70% fell in the genetic ancestry cluster associated with self-reported Caucasian donors. The study aimed to test whether cataloging public T cell receptors could reveal signatures of past pathogen exposure. The T cell repertoires of around 730 subjects were profiled by immunosequencing and related to cytomegalovirus serostatus. Along with the approximately 620-subject first cohort, a separate validation cohort of over 90 different subjects was used. The study combined high-throughput TCR immunosequencing, statistical association of individual TCRs with disease status, and machine learning to predict cytomegalovirus infection status. In a later analysis, previously published TCR beta repertoires from 550 to 700 donors were re-analyzed and high-resolution HLA genotyping was added so that TCR occurrence patterns could be studied. The later analysis used no new phenotypic data to find candidate immune exposures, relying instead on TCR beta sequences and their occurrence across donors. To decide whether each TCR beta V gene segment behaved as functional or pseudogenic, an earlier analysis of approximately 590 of the donors relied on high-throughput TCR beta sequencing. Donor age, sex, ethnicity and CMV serostatus were compiled alongside the repertoire data. A later genetic analysis took genome-wide SNP genotypes for 398 of the 666 donors and used that subset as a discovery cohort. Every discovery cohort repertoire had been produced on one sequencing platform. HLA typing covered class I and class II loci at four-digit resolution. Typing coverage differed by locus: A, B, C, DRB1 and DQB1 were typed in about 620-640 donors, DQA1 in 522, DPA1 in over 600, and DPB1 in 472. About 5 DR-DQ haplotypes were handled as single units for association and clustering, since linkage in the cohort was strong. Among some 410 genotyped donors of the cohort, an average of about 240,000 unique TCR beta nucleotide sequences were sequenced per donor, roughly 20% of them non-productive. Study-wide conclusions, independent of this receptor: Three of the identified cytomegalovirus-associated TCR beta chains were confirmed in vitro to be specific for cytomegalovirus antigens. A further reported finding was that TCR beta sequences accurately predicted the HLA-A and HLA-B alleles for most subjects in the first cohort. Linkage disequilibrium might explain the correlated functional status among segregating V segments, but an unknown experimental factor could not be excluded. V-gene and J-gene trimming of TCR beta chains was associated with a missense DCLRE1C variant in a later genetic analysis, and the association was replicated in an independent cohort. While some public TCRs were present in many individuals, most TCR sequences turned up only very rarely across donors. A later analysis found that TCR association rates varied across HLA loci, with DRB1 alleles showing the most associated TCRs and HLA-C alleles the fewest. Some IMGT-functional V segments, including TRBV6-2 and TRBV6-3, could not be distinguished by the 87-base-pair reads and were therefore excluded. In a later analysis, HLA-associated TCR beta chains showed more clonal expansion and lower generation probabilities than non-associated chains that were equally common. Immune exposure information for the cohort was limited to CMV serostatus. Roughly uniform sequencing depth across donors was assumed in presence/absence analyses, although this assumption may not hold. The authors suggested that the approach could potentially be generalized to other disease states and immunological phenotypes. Because HLA typing was unavailable for some donors at each locus, only the typed subset was used in association tests. Cytomegalovirus status was reported to be diagnosed by the classifier with high specificity and sensitivity in both the original and validation cohorts. The cohort was sequenced for TCR beta chains only, and without alpha or paired-chain data the features that could be detected were limited. A later analysis associated 15,000 to 20,000 TCR beta sequences with specific HLA alleles at a false discovery rate of 0.05. The study gave a list of about 150 TCR beta chains associated with cytomegalovirus. Most CMV-associated TCR beta chains appeared to be HLA-restricted in a later analysis, and the HLA associations seemed to be driven largely by CMV exposure. Because counts were too low, approximately 18 rarely observed V segments, including chromosome 9 orphons, were excluded from the earlier analysis of 500 to 700 of the donors. When HLA alleles, especially DR and DQ, strongly co-occurred, TCR associations were difficult to assign to individual alleles. In an earlier analysis of 450 to 750 of the donors, most TCR beta V segments appeared in productive rearrangements about 87% or about 30% of the time, broadly matching IMGT annotations. In a later analysis, several top co-occurrence clusters were reported to appear linked to parvovirus B19, influenza, CMV and Epstein-Barr virus. Compared with the roughly 670-donor mean, donors in an Asian-associated ancestry cluster had fewer N-insertions in productive TCRs, according to a later genetic analysis. A group of highly shared sequence variants was considered likely to be a technical artifact of the sequencing pipeline.

In total, 630 or so healthy bone marrow donors made up the cohort. Cohort members were all nominally healthy when sampled, although unrecorded immune exposures were likely present. The donor tested CMV seropositive, placing the donor among the 250 to 350 seropositive members of the cohort. A peripheral blood sample was collected from each donor, and TCR beta sequencing was performed on peripheral blood mononuclear cells. The Qiagen DNeasy Blood Extraction Kit was used to extract genomic DNA from the blood cell samples. The sample taken for sequencing was PBMCs. The receptor comes from a woman in her thirties in good health and CMV-seropositive. The rearrangement combines TRBV11-2 with TRBJ1-1; TRBD1 matches 7 bases in the middle. CDR3 region: CASRREGQRNTEAFF. The nucleotides are TGTGCCAGCAGACGAGAGGGACAGAGGAACACTGAAGCTTTCTTT.